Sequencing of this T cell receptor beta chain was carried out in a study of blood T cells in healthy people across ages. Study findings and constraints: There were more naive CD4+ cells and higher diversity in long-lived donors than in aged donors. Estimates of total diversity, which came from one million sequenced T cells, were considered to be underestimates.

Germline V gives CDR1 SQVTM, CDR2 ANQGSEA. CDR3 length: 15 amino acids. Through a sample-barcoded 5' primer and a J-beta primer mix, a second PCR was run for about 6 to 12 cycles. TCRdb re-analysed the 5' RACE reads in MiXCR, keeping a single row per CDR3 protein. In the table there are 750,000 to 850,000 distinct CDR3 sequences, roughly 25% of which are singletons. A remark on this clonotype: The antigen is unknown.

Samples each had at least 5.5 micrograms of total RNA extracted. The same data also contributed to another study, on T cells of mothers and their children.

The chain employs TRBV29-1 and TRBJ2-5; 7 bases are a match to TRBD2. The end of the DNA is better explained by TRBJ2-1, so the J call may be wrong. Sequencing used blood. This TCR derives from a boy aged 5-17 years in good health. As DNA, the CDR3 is TGCAGCCCCCGGATTCTTGCTAGCGGATACAATGAGCAGTTCTTC. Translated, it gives CSPRILASGYNEQFF.